This record looks at one T cell receptor beta chain sequence and its context. This clonotype has ten or more counts. No antigen is known for it. No much larger clonotype is one base removed from it; base qualities were not supplied. Between the V and J ends, shortened by 8 bases and 7 bases respectively, the junction contains 14 bases. Inclusive of the bounding cysteine and phenylalanine, the CDR3 is 13 residues long. Only the CDR3 portion is preserved as DNA: 39 bases, with reading frame beginning at the first base. CDR1 is given as SNHLY and CDR2 as FYNNEI, both from the germline V gene. TCR beta CDR3 regions were amplified from RNA transcripts for repertoire sequencing. HTBI primers and the Qiagen OneStep RT-PCR kit were used in a first-round RT-PCR, which was followed by a second-round multiplex PCR, size selection and purification. Libraries were sequenced on an Illumina HiSeq2000 using paired-end 100 bp reads. In the source study's methods: Reads were processed with SOAPnuke, discarding reads with adapters, uncalled bases, mean Phred below 15, or no exact constant-primer or identifier match. COPE v1.2.5 was used to merge the high-quality paired reads. Each unique nucleotide sequence was treated as a clonotype, and MiTCR v1.1 was used to align the clonotypes to the IMGT TRB V, D and J references. Only V-J combinations with frequency above 0.0001 were analysed, covering approximately 99% of repertoires. For each V-J combination, a TCR clonal expansion and chaos score was defined as F50 clonal expansion divided by the chaos observed in the TCRdist matrix. Welch's t-statistics and random forest were used to reduce features to about 14 V-J combinations, which were fed into a naive Bayes classifier. The similarity between thyroid and blood repertoires was quantified using the Morisita-Horn index. Using fastp trimming at Q25 and MiXCR clonotype assembly, TCRdb reanalyzed the public sequencing data and kept in-frame beta chains. Each CDR3 protein appears once, grouped with its most common genes and DNA. The V and J calls were not made by the authors but by TCRdb's processing. In all, the sample holds 600,000 to 700,000 distinct CDR3 sequences, and about two fifths of those were seen once. Jointly, the top ten make up 3.3% of the sample.

This entry belongs to a study of Graves' ophthalmopathy and Graves' hyperthyroidism (dated 2018 in TCRdb). With respect to the entire study: Peripheral blood was collected before any treatment was given, at the time of initial diagnosis. After sampling, hyperthyroidism patients received methimazole starting at 30 mg daily, and ophthalmopathy patients received high-dose intravenous methylprednisolone. To explore V-J signatures that separate ophthalmopathy from hyperthyroidism, a discovery set of about a hundred patients was enrolled, consisting of approximately 45 with ophthalmopathy and roughly 60 with stable hyperthyroidism. In six hyperthyroidism patients, T-cell repertoires of thyroid tissue and blood were compared. The study used TCR beta repertoire signatures to distinguish Graves' ophthalmopathy from Graves' hyperthyroidism and to predict progression to ophthalmopathy. An independent validation cohort comprised roughly 20 hyperthyroidism patients and over 15 patients who later progressed from hyperthyroidism to ophthalmopathy. In total, 135 blood samples were TCR-sequenced: 40 to 45 ophthalmopathy, roughly 77 hyperthyroidism and roughly 17 hyperthyroidism-to-ophthalmopathy patients. Study-wide conclusions, independent of this receptor: Ophthalmopathy was separated from stable hyperthyroidism by the 13-signature model with about 88% sensitivity and about 83% specificity in cross-validation and with 80%/75% in the test set. No statistical method was used to set the sample size in advance, and the investigators knew which group each participant was assigned to. In validation, the model predicted ophthalmopathy progression with nearly 71% sensitivity and about 77% specificity; about a dozen predicted patients were CT-confirmed with GO in a median of approximately 6.2 months. Most expanded thyroid clonotypes with frequency above 0.001 were also detected in blood, suggesting blood repertoires may reflect the thyroid immune response.

The ophthalmopathy patients had moderately to severely active disease, with a Clinical Activity Score of 3 or higher, a NOSPECS grade of 4 or higher, and a disease duration of less than 3 months. Anyone with other autoimmune diseases, uncontrolled infections, pregnancy or lactation was excluded from the study. Clinical symptoms, serum thyroxine, TRAb, thyroid ultrasound and orbital computed tomography were used for diagnosis. PBMCs were isolated from 10 ml of fresh peripheral blood by Ficoll-Paque density gradient centrifugation. Trizol reagent was used to extract the total RNA, and its quality was then checked on an Agilent 2100 Bioanalyzer.

Recombination joined TRBV2 with TRBJ2-2; a confident D gene designation cannot be given. Sequencing was performed on peripheral blood. This TCR was recovered from an adult man with Graves' ophthalmopathy. The CDR3 in this case is CASEFGGNGELFF. The nucleotide sequence reads as follows: TGTGCCAGCGAATTCGGTGGAAACGGGGAGCTGTTTTTT.